A selection of T cell receptor beta chains follows, all from one sample in a study of cytomegalovirus exposure and HLA in healthy donors. Here immunoSEQ multiplex PCR was the method, and the copy in TCRdb shows in-frame clones only, minus some. Of about 150,000 clones in the sample, around 90% were seen once. Source material: PBMCs. These receptors all stem from a man between 18 and 29 years old in good health and CMV-seropositive. CDR3s include the opening cysteine and the closing phenylalanine or tryptophan. D genes are given only for firm matches. Part of the rows lack a size; the others show once, few, many or a class for expanded clones.

J | V | size | length | D | CDR3 | DNA
TRBJ2-5 | TRBV6-1 | NA | 14 | TRBD1 | CASRPRGRQETQYF | TGTGCCAGCAGACCCAGGGGGCGCCAAGAGACCCAGTACTTC
TRBJ2-1 | TRBV15 | NA | 16 | NA | CATSRDSWAPYNEQFF | TGTGCCACCAGCAGAGATTCTTGGGCCCCCTACAATGAGCAGTTCTTC
TRBJ2-7 | TRBV11-3 | NA | 18 | NA | CASTTRPENPSEVNEQYF | TGTGCCAGCACCACCCGGCCGGAGAACCCCTCCGAAGTGAATGAGCAGTACTTC
TRBJ2-7 | TRBV13 | NA | 13 | NA | CASSWAASYEQYF | TGTGCCAGCAGCTGGGCTGCTTCCTACGAGCAGTACTTC
TRBJ1-2 | TRBV28 | few | 16 | NA | CASSTADRLLNYGYTF | TGTGCCAGCAGTACTGCTGACAGACTTCTAAACTATGGCTACACCTTC
TRBJ1-1 | TRBV19 | NA | 13 | NA | CASRGGLGAEAFF | TGTGCCAGTAGGGGTGGACTAGGTGCTGAAGCTTTCTTT
TRBJ1-5 | TRBV7-9 | once | 15 | TRBD1 | CASSLGTGGGQPQHF | TGTGCCAGCAGCTTAGGGACAGGGGGCGGTCAGCCCCAGCATTTT
TRBJ2-7 | TRBV9 | NA | 13 | NA | CASSVGQGDEQYF | TGTGCCAGCAGCGTAGGGCAGGGCGACGAGCAGTACTTC
TRBJ2-7 | TRBV27 | NA | 14 | TRBD1 | CASSALQGAGEQYF | TGTGCCAGCAGTGCCCTACAGGGGGCAGGCGAGCAGTACTTC
TRBJ2-7 | TRBV5-4 | NA | 11 | NA | CASGRDYEQYF | TGTGCCAGCGGCAGGGACTACGAGCAGTACTTC
TRBJ2-1 | TRBV6-5 | NA | 16 | NA | CASSYSQAGSYNEQFF | TGTGCCAGCAGTTACTCTCAGGCGGGATCCTACAATGAGCAGTTCTTC
TRBJ2-1 | TRBV7-9 | NA | 15 | TRBD2 | CASSSGLDRYNEQFF | TGTGCCAGCAGCTCAGGACTAGACCGATACAATGAGCAGTTCTTC
TRBJ1-4 | TRBV6-1 | NA | 14 | NA | CASSETGINEKLFF | TGTGCCAGCAGTGAGACAGGAATAAATGAAAAACTGTTTTTT
TRBJ2-5 | TRBV6-1 | NA | 13 | TRBD2 | CASTGLVGETQYF | TGTGCCAGCACCGGACTAGTCGGAGAGACCCAGTACTTC
TRBJ1-6 | TRBV7-9 | NA | 14 | NA | CASSLVRDNSPLHF | TGTGCCAGCAGCTTAGTACGGGATAATTCACCCCTCCACTTT
TRBJ1-1 | TRBV28 | NA | 13 | NA | CASSQVVNTEAFF | TGTGCCAGCAGTCAGGTAGTGAACACTGAAGCTTTCTTT
TRBJ1-4 | TRBV19 | NA | 16 | TRBD1 | CASSPTGPGDNEKLFF | TGTGCCAGTAGTCCGACAGGGCCGGGAGATAATGAAAAACTGTTTTTT
TRBJ2-7 | TRBV11-2 | NA | 14 | NA | CASTLGTGNHEQYF | TGTGCCAGCACCCTCGGTACAGGGAACCACGAGCAGTACTTC
TRBJ2-1 | TRBV15 | NA | 15 | TRBD2 | CATSWGLAGDTEQFF | TGTGCCACCAGCTGGGGACTAGCGGGAGATACTGAGCAGTTCTTC
TRBJ2-7 | TRBV5-1 | NA | 14 | TRBD2 | CASSLELAGGEQYF | TGCGCCAGCAGCTTGGAGCTAGCGGGGGGCGAGCAGTACTTC
TRBJ1-1 | TRBV2 | NA | 15 | TRBD1 | CASSVGTGGVVEAFF | TGTGCCAGCAGTGTAGGGACAGGGGGCGTCGTTGAAGCTTTCTTT
TRBJ2-3 | TRBV27 | many | 16 | TRBD2 | CASSPGGLAVTDTQYF | TGTGCCAGCAGTCCAGGTGGACTAGCGGTCACAGATACGCAGTATTTT
TRBJ2-1 | TRBV5-1 | NA | 13 | NA | CASSPGGRNEQFF | TGCGCCAGCAGCCCAGGAGGCCGCAATGAGCAGTTCTTC
TRBJ2-1 | TRBV15 | NA | 15 | NA | CATSVGIGIYNEQFF | TGTGCCACCAGCGTTGGAATCGGGATCTACAATGAGCAGTTCTTC
TRBJ2-7 | TRBV30 | few | 13 | TRBD2 | CAWSVLGRGEQYF | TGTGCCTGGAGTGTATTGGGGCGGGGGGAGCAGTACTTC
TRBJ2-7 | TRBV5-1 | NA | 14 | TRBD1 | CASSLVGQGGEQYF | TGCGCCAGCAGCTTGGTGGGACAGGGAGGGGAGCAGTACTTC
TRBJ1-4 | TRBV5-1 | NA | 15 | NA | CASSLDLGREEKLFF | TGCGCCAGCAGCTTGGATTTGGGGCGAGAGGAAAAACTGTTTTTT
TRBJ2-7 | TRBV11-2 | NA | 14 | NA | CASSPGITAYEQYF | TGTGCCAGCAGTCCCGGGATCACAGCATACGAGCAGTACTTC
TRBJ2-7 | TRBV2 | NA | 12 | NA | CASNYQGSEQYF | TGTGCCAGCAACTATCAGGGGAGCGAGCAGTACTTC
TRBJ2-3 | TRBV7-3 | NA | 15 | NA | CASSLSGAFTDTQYF | TGTGCCAGCAGCTTAAGCGGGGCCTTCACAGATACGCAGTATTTT
TRBJ2-7 | TRBV13 | many | 18 | TRBD2 | CASSLGGSGGPSSYEQYF | TGTGCCAGCAGCTTAGGAGGTAGCGGGGGGCCGAGCTCCTACGAGCAGTACTTC